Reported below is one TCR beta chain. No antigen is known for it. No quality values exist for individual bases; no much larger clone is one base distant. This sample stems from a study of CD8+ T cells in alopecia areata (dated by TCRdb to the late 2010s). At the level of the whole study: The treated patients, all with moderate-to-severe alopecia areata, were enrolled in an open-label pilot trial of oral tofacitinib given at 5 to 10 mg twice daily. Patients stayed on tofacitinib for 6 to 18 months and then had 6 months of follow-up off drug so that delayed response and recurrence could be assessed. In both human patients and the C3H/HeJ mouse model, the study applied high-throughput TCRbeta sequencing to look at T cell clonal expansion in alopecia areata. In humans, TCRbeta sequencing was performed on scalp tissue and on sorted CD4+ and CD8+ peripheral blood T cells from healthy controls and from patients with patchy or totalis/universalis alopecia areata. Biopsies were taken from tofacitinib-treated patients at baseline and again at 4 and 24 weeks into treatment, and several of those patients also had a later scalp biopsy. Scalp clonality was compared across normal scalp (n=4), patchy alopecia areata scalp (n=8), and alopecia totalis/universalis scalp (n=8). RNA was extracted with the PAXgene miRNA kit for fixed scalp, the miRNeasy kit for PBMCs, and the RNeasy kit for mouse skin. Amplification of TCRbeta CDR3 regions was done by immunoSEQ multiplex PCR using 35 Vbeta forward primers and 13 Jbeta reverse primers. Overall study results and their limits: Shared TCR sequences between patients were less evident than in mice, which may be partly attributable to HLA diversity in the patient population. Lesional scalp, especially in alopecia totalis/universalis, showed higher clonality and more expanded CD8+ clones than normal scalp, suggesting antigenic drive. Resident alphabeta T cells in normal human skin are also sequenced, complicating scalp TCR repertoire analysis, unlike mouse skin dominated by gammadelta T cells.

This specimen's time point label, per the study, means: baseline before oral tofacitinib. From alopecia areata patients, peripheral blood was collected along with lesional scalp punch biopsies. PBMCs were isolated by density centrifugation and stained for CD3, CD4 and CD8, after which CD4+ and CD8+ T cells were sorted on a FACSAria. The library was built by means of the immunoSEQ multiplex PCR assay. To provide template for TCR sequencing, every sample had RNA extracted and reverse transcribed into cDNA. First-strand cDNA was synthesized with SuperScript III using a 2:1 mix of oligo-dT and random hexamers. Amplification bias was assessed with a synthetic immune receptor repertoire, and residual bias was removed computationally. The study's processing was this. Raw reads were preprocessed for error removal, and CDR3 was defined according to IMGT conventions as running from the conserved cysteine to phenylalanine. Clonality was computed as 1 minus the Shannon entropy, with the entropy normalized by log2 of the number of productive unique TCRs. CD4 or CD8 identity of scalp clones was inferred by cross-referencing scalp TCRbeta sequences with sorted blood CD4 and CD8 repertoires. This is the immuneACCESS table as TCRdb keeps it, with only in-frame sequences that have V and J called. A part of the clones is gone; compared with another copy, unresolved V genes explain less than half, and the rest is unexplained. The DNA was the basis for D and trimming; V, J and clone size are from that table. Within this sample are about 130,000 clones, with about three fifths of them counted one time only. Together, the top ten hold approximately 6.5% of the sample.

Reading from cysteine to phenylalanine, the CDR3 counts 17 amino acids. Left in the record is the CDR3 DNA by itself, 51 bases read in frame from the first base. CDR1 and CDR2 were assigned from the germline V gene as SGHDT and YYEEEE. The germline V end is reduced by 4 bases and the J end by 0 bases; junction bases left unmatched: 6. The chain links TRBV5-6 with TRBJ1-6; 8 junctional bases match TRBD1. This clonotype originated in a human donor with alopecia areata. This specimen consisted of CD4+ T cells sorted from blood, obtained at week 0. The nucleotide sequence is TGTGCCAGCAGCAGGAGGACAGGGAGCTCCTATAATTCACCCCTCCACTTT. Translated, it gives CASSRRTGSSYNSPLHF.